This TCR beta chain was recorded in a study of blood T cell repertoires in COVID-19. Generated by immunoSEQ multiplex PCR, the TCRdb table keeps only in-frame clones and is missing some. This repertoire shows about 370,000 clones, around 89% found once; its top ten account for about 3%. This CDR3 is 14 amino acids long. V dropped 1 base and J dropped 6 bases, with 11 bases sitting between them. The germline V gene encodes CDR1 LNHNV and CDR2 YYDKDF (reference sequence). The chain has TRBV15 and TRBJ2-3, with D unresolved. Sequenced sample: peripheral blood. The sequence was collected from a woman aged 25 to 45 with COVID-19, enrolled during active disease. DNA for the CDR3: TGTGCCACCAGCAGAGGGCTAGTGGCGGATACGCAGTATTTT. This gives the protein CATSRGLVADTQYF. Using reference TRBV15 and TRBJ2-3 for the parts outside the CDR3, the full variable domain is DAMVIQNPRYQVTQFGKPVTLSCSQTLNHNVMYWYQQKSSQAPKLLFHYYDKDFNNEADTPDNFQSRRPNTSFCFLDIRSPGLGDTAMYLCATSRGLVADTQYFGPGTRLTVL.